This TCR beta chain is from a study of T cell responses to AZD1222 COVID-19 vaccine. The CDR3 runs 15 residues. V was shortened by 2 bases and J by 4 bases, with 14 bases between the two germline ends. CDR1 MNHEY and CDR2 SVGAGI come from the germline V gene. General study findings and limits: CD4 TCRs associated with vaccination spanned spike, dominating at 160-218 and 743-854. Clonal diversity was possibly underestimated, and the donors were mostly white British, with more females. Scientists sampled the repertoires only once the peak T cell response had passed.

This clone occurred once. Its specificity is not known. Profiling relied on immunoSEQ multiplex PCR, and the TCRdb table lists in-frame clones only, not all of them. The sample has around 150,000 clones, roughly 90% seen once. Analysis merged second doses at about 4 or about 12 weeks. The J gene is TRBJ1-2, the V gene TRBV6-5; D gene ambiguous. This sample comprised peripheral blood, obtained 28 days after the second AZD1222 dose. This sequence was found in an adult who received the AZD1222 COVID-19 vaccine. CDR3 protein: CASSYRQLPSYGYTF. The CDR3 region has the DNA TGTGCCAGCAGTTACAGGCAGCTCCCCTCCTATGGCTACACCTTC.